These T cell receptor beta chains were read from a single sample in a study of CD8 T cells in Susac syndrome. TCRdb called the immunoSEQ multiplex PCR reads again in MiXCR, with one record for every CDR3 protein. This sample has 180,000 or so distinct CDR3 sequences, with nearly 95% found just once. Sample: CD4+ T cells from PBMCs. These receptors were taken from a human donor with multiple sclerosis. Both conserved end residues are part of each CDR3. D genes are given only for firm matches. The size entry is marked missing in some rows and otherwise reads once, few, many or a size class.

- TRBJ2-1 11 - TRBV2 CASIYYNEQFF TGTGCCAGCATCTATTACAATGAGCAGTTCTTC
- TRBJ1-6 13 - TRBV19 CASSRGLDSPLHF TGTGCCAGTAGTCGGGGGTTAGACTCACCCCTCCACTTT
- TRBJ2-5 12 - TRBV19 CASSIGYYSFYF TGTGCCAGTAGTATAGGTTACTACTCCTTCTACTTC
- TRBJ2-5 14 - TRBV3-1 CASSQSGTGETQYF TGTGCCAGCAGCCAATCCGGAACTGGGGAGACCCAGTACTTC
- TRBJ2-7 14 once TRBV29-1 CSVDSWRNSGEQYF TGCAGCGTTGATTCGTGGAGGAATTCCGGCGAGCAGTACTTC
TRBD2 TRBJ2-1 18 - TRBV4-2 CASSQEIGLAGGRNEQFF TGTGCCAGCAGCCAAGAAATTGGACTAGCGGGGGGTCGGAATGAGCAGTTCTTC
- TRBJ1-2 15 - TRBV4-1 CASSPYVGANYGYTF TGCGCCAGCAGCCCCTACGTGGGGGCCAACTATGGCTACACCTTC
- TRBJ2-5 14 - TRBV18 CASSPSAQGETQYF TGTGCCAGCTCACCGTCGGCCCAAGGAGAGACCCAGTACTTC
TRBD1 TRBJ1-1 15 once TRBV18 CASSPQTGVETEAFF TGTGCCAGCTCACCCCAGACAGGGGTGGAAACTGAAGCTTTCTTT
- TRBJ2-1 15 - TRBV2 CASSEQGSGYNEQFF TGTGCCAGCAGTGAACAGGGTTCGGGGTACAATGAGCAGTTCTTC